This passage covers 29 T cell receptor beta chains from one sample sequenced in a study of blood T cell repertoires in COVID-19. Clones were sequenced by immunoSEQ multiplex PCR, and TCRdb holds only the in-frame ones, with some missing. In the table there are some 88,000 clones, approximately 91% of which are singletons. The sample consisted of peripheral blood. Receptors were obtained from a human donor with active COVID-19. The donor label of this sample is uncertain.

The chain has TRBV6-5 and TRBJ2-7, with D maybe TRBD2 (6 bases). V was trimmed by 3 bases and J by 7 bases, leaving 10 bases between them. The CDR3 loop spans 12 amino acids. Looked up from germline, CDR1 is MNHEY and CDR2 is SVGAGI. CDR3 sequence: CASSYEGREQYF. The CDR3, as DNA: TGTGCCAGCAGTTATGAGGGGAGGGAGCAGTACTTC.

The chain has TRBV6-6 and TRBJ2-7; tentative D call: TRBD1 (5 bases). The V gene lost 2 bases and the J gene lost 1 base, with 9 bases spanning the gap. Germline values: CDR1 MNHNY, CDR2 SVGAGI (reference sequence). The CDR3 spans 14 residues. This CDR3 is CASSYQGPSYEQYF. The CDR3 DNA sequence: TGTGCCAGCAGTTACCAGGGTCCATCCTACGAGCAGTACTTC.

The chain combines TRBV4-3 with TRBJ1-2, with TRBD1 matching over 9 bases. Germline V lookup: CDR1 LGHNA, CDR2 YSLEER. The CDR3 is made up of 15 amino acids. J was trimmed by 8 bases and V by 0 bases; bases with no gene match: 7. The DNA of the CDR3 is TGCGCCAGCAGCCAAGATACGGGGGACAGGGCCGGCTACACCTTC. Translated: CASSQDTGDRAGYTF.

The chain is built from TRBV4-2 and TRBJ2-1; D gene ambiguous. The CDR3 runs to 11 residues. CDR1 LGHNA and CDR2 YNFKEQ come from the germline V gene. V lost 5 bases, J lost 8 bases, and 7 bases lay in between. The CDR3, as DNA: TGTGCCAGCAGCGACGAGGATGAGCAGTTCTTC. Translated, it gives CASSDEDEQFF.

This clone has only one observation. The chain recombines TRBV7-3 with TRBJ2-1; 9 positions agree with TRBD2. Per the germline V gene, CDR1 is SGHTA and CDR2 is FQGTGA. The CDR3 is 15 amino acids. The trim removed 5 bases at V and 5 bases at J, leaving 7 bases unmatched. For the CDR3, the DNA is TGTGCCAGCAGCCGAGAGATAGCGGGGGACAATGAGCAGTTCTTC. Translated: CASSREIAGDNEQFF.

This clone appeared a few times. V is TRBV5-4 and J is TRBJ1-1; 8 bases map to TRBD1. Germline loops: CDR1 SGHNT, CDR2 YYREEE (reference sequence). The trim removed 1 base at V and 7 bases at J, leaving 3 bases unmatched. This CDR3 has 13 residues. CDR3 in amino acids: CASSLRQGIEAFF. DNA for the CDR3: TGTGCCAGCAGCTTGAGACAGGGGATTGAAGCTTTCTTT.

The V gene is TRBV5-1, the J gene TRBJ1-1; 9 nucleotides align to TRBD1. Trimming at V came to 4 bases and at J to 5 bases, leaving 6 bases not matched to a gene. CDR1 and CDR2 (germline): SGHRS, YFSETQ. The length of the CDR3 is 14 residues. CDR3 region: CASSQGQGGTEAFF. The CDR3 DNA reads as TGCGCCAGCAGCCAGGGACAGGGTGGGACTGAAGCTTTCTTT.

This clone was seen once. The junction and the germline gene differ at one end; a read error may be behind it. The CDR3 DNA reads TGTGCCAGCAGTTTGAACCGGGACAGGGGCTATCTCTTC. Its translation is CASSLNRDRGYLF. The rearrangement links TRBV28 to TRBJ2-1; 10 bases fit TRBD1. Per germline, CDR1 MDHEN and CDR2 SYDVKM. CDR3 length equals 13 residues.

J is TRBJ1-2 and V is TRBV29-1; possibly TRBD1 for D (5 bases). The length of the CDR3 is 13 residues. The germline V gene has CDR1 SQVTM and CDR2 ANQGSEA. Trimming took 5 bases from V and 2 from J, leaving 12 bases between them. CDR3 protein: CSVPTGPNYGYTF. DNA of the CDR3: TGCAGCGTTCCTACAGGTCCCAACTATGGCTACACCTTC.

The CDR3 bases are TGCAGCGTTGAACGGTCAGGGAAGCTTAACTATGGCTACACCTTC. This encodes CSVERSGKLNYGYTF. The rearrangement uses TRBV29-1 and TRBJ1-2; maybe TRBD1 (5 bases). CDR3 length: 15 amino acids. V lost 2 bases and J lost 1, with 14 bases in between. The V gene's germline CDR1 is SQVTM and CDR2 ANQGSEA.

This clone was recorded a few times. This chain connects TRBV11-2 to TRBJ2-1, with 13 bases fitting TRBD2. Germline-derived CDR1 and CDR2 are SGHAT and FQNNGV. The CDR3 runs to 13 residues. V was pared by 5 bases and J by 10 bases, with 2 bases of the junction left unmatched. CDR3 region: CASSGGLAGEQFF. The DNA of the CDR3 is TGTGCCAGCAGCGGGGGACTAGCGGGAGAGCAGTTCTTC.

V usage is TRBV7-2 and J usage is TRBJ1-6; D gene ambiguous. V lost 4 bases and J lost 0, with 10 bases in between. The germline V gene has CDR1 SGHTA and CDR2 FQGNSA. The CDR3 loop spans 16 amino acids. The CDR3 loop is CASSSRLSSYNSPLHF. The DNA of the CDR3 is TGTGCCAGCAGCTCGCGACTGAGCTCCTATAATTCACCCCTCCACTTT.

The chain recombines TRBV9 with TRBJ1-4, with 7 positions matching TRBD1. The CDR3 runs 17 residues. V gave up 0 bases and J gave up 7 bases; unmatched junction bases: 12. Germline lookup yields CDR1 SGDLS and CDR2 YYNGEE. The CDR3 DNA follows: TGTGCCAGCAGCGTAGGAGGGGGCGTCCGGGGAGGTGAAAAACTGTTTTTT. Protein: CASSVGGGVRGGEKLFF.

The chain links TRBV15 to TRBJ1-6; 7 bases are shared with TRBD1. The CDR3 spans 15 residues. Germline values: CDR1 LNHNV, CDR2 YYDKDF (reference sequence). Losses at the gene ends were 3 bases for V and 11 bases for J; bases not matched to a gene: 10. The CDR3 nucleotides are TGTGCCACCAGCAGGGGTGACAGGGATCATCCACCCCTCCACTTT. Encoded protein: CATSRGDRDHPPLHF. The full variable domain, its missing parts supplied by reference TRBV15 and TRBJ1-6, is DAMVIQNPRYQVTQFGKPVTLSCSQTLNHNVMYWYQQKSSQAPKLLFHYYDKDFNNEADTPDNFQSRRPNTSFCFLDIRSPGLGDTAMYLCATSRGDRDHPPLHFGNGTRLTVT.

The chain links TRBV29-1 to TRBJ2-5; 7 nucleotides match TRBD1. The CDR3 spans 13 residues. The V segment lost 6 bases and the J segment 2 bases; nucleotides outside the gene matches: 6. Germline CDR1 SQVTM, CDR2 ANQGSEA. CDR3 residues: CSVSGQVQETQYF. CDR3 bases: TGCAGCGTCTCCGGACAGGTTCAAGAGACCCAGTACTTC.

This rearrangement joins TRBV28 to TRBJ2-3, with a tentative D call TRBD2 (5 bases). The V gene lost 5 bases and the J gene lost 2 bases, with 17 bases spanning the gap. Germline values: CDR1 MDHEN, CDR2 SYDVKM. The CDR3 has 16 amino acids. The CDR3 DNA is TGTGCCAGCAGTGGCGGGCAGAGCGGAACCACAGATACGCAGTATTTT. Residues: CASSGGQSGTTDTQYF. The full variable domain, rest sourced from reference TRBV28 and TRBJ2-3, is DVKVTQSSRYLVKRTGEKVFLECVQDMDHENMFWYRQDPGLGLRLIYFSYDVKMKEKGDIPEGYSVSREKKERFSLILESASTNQTSMYLCASSGGQSGTTDTQYFGPGTRLTVL.

V is TRBV10-3 and J is TRBJ2-1, with TRBD2 matching over 10 bases. The CDR3 spans 17 residues. The V gene's germline CDR1 is ENHRY and CDR2 SYGVKD. J was trimmed by 2 bases and V by 3 bases; bases with no gene match: 7. This chain's CDR3 is CAISDPGGLAPYNEQFF. CDR3 in DNA: TGTGCCATCAGTGACCCGGGGGGACTAGCGCCCTACAATGAGCAGTTCTTC.

The chain is built from TRBV3-1 (or the pseudogene TRBV3-2) and TRBJ1-2; TRBD1 matches at 10 bases. The ends lost 4 bases at V and 8 bases at J; junction bases unmatched: 7. There are 14 residues in the CDR3. Germline V lookup: CDR1 LGHDT, CDR2 YNNKEL (reference sequence). The CDR3 DNA follows: TGTGCCAGCAGCCTTTTGGGGACAGGGGCGGGCTACACCTTC. It is translated as CASSLLGTGAGYTF.

The rearrangement uses TRBV2 and TRBJ1-6, with D possibly TRBD1 on 6 matching bases. CDR3 size: 17 residues. The germline gives CDR1 SNHLY, CDR2 FYNNEI. Trimming removed 7 bases from V and 4 bases from J, with 20 bases in between. The CDR3 DNA is TGTGCCAGCACTCCTGAACAGGGCACGGAGTATAATTCACCCCTCCACTTT. It translates to CASTPEQGTEYNSPLHF.

This rearrangement joins TRBV2 to TRBJ1-5; 9 bases are a match to TRBD1. Trimming removed 4 bases from V and 6 bases from J; junction bases left unmatched: 4. Germline values: CDR1 SNHLY, CDR2 FYNNEI. The CDR3 has 14 amino acids. CDR3 sequence (DNA): TGTGCCAGCAGTGCGGGACAGGGACCTCAGCCCCAGCATTTT. Translating gives CASSAGQGPQPQHF.

The rearrangement links TRBV6-5 to TRBJ2-2; TRBD1 aligns across 11 bases. V lost 6 bases to trimming and J lost 7 bases; unmatched junction nucleotides: 4. The CDR3 totals 14 residues. CDR1 MNHEY and CDR2 SVGAGI come from the germline V gene. CDR3 in DNA: TGTGCCAGCAGGAGGACAGGGGGCGGCGGGGAGCTGTTTTTT. This translates into CASRRTGGGGELFF.

The V call is TRBV10-3, the J call TRBJ2-5; 10 bases agree with TRBD2. Germline trimming cut 0 bases from V and 1 base from J; bases unmatched to any gene: 8. This CDR3 has 18 residues. From germline, CDR1 is ENHRY and CDR2 SYGVKD. The CDR3 here is CAISESLGASGGQETQYF. CDR3 sequence (DNA): TGTGCCATCAGTGAGTCGCTTGGGGCTAGCGGGGGCCAAGAGACCCAGTACTTC.

V usage is TRBV18 and J usage is TRBJ1-4; D uncertain. The CDR3 is made up of 16 amino acids. CDR1 and CDR2 from the germline V gene are KGHSH and LQKENI. V shed 4 bases and J shed 5 bases, with 17 bases lying between them. CDR3 amino acids: CASSLNPDGENEKLFF. DNA of the CDR3: TGTGCCAGCTCACTTAATCCCGACGGGGAAAATGAAAAACTGTTTTTT. Looking up the rest from reference TRBV18 and TRBJ1-4 gives the full variable domain: NAGVMQNPRHLVRRRGQEARLRCSPMKGHSHVYWYRQLPEEGLKFMVYLQKENIIDESGMPKERFSAEFPKEGPSILRIQQVVRGDSAAYFCASSLNPDGENEKLFFGSGTQLSVL.

Concerning this clone: An end of the junction does not agree with germline; a read error may underlie this. This chain joins TRBV28 and TRBJ1-1; D remains unclear. The CDR3 is 12 amino acids. Germline CDR1 and CDR2: MDHEN and SYDVKM. The CDR3 protein is CASSSGNSEAFF. CDR3 coding DNA: TGTGCCAGCAGTTCGGGGAACTCTGAAGCTTTCTTT.

This rearrangement joins TRBV5-1 to TRBJ1-1; TRBD1 agrees at 11 bases. V shed 6 bases, J shed 9 bases, and the junction held 7 bases outside the gene matches. The CDR3 length is 13 residues. Germline V gene lookup returns CDR1 SGHRS and CDR2 YFSETQ. CDR3 loop: CASKGQGGGKAFF. CDR3 coding DNA: TGCGCCAGCAAGGGACAGGGGGGAGGTAAAGCTTTCTTT.

This clone was seen once. The V and J genes are TRBV5-4 and TRBJ2-3; tentatively, D is TRBD2 (6 bases). From germline, CDR1 is SGHNT and CDR2 YYREEE (reference sequence). Trimming took 0 bases from V and 3 from J, leaving 14 bases between them. This CDR3 has 16 amino acids. CDR3 region: CASSLEAGRQTDTQYF. The CDR3 coding sequence is TGTGCCAGCAGCTTGGAGGCAGGGAGGCAGACAGATACGCAGTATTTT.

V gene TRBV11-2 combines with J gene TRBJ1-2; maybe TRBD1 (6 bases). The CDR3 sequence is 15 residues long. V was cut by 0 bases and J by 7 bases, with 15 bases left in between. Germline CDR1 SGHAT, CDR2 FQNNGV. This CDR3 reads CASSLDPGDVGGYTF. CDR3 coding DNA: TGTGCCAGCAGCTTAGATCCAGGGGATGTGGGTGGCTACACCTTC.

The rearrangement joins TRBV9 to TRBJ1-2; TRBD1 matches at 7 bases. This CDR3 spans 15 amino acids. Germline V CDR1 and CDR2: SGDLS, YYNGEE. The trim removed 0 bases at V and 4 bases at J, leaving 6 bases unmatched. The CDR3 coding sequence is TGTGCCAGCAGCGTAGAAGGGGACAGACCCTATGGCTACACCTTC. As protein: CASSVEGDRPYGYTF.

Here the CDR3 DNA reads TGTGCCAGCAGCCCCTCCGGGAGCGCTGGGGCCAACGTCCTGACTTTC. Its translation is CASSPSGSAGANVLTF. The V gene is TRBV7-3, the J gene TRBJ2-6; D might be TRBD2 (6 bases). Germline V CDR1 and CDR2: SGHTA, FQGTGA. CDR3 size: 16 residues. V was cut by 5 bases and J by 2 bases, with 13 bases left in between.